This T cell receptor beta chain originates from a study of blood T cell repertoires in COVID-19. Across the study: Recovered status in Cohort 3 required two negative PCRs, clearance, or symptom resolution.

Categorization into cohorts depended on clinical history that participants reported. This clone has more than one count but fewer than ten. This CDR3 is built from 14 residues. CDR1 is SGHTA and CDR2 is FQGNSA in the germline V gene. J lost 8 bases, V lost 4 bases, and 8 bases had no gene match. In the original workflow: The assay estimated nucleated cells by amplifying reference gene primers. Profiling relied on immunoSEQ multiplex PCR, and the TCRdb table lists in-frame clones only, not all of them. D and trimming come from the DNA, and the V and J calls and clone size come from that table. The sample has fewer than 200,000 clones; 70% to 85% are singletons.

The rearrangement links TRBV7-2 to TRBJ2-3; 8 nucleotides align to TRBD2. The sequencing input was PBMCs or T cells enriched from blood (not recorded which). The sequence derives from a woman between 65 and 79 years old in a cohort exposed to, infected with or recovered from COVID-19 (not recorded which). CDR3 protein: CASSSGLAMGTQYF. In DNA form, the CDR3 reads TGTGCCAGCAGCTCAGGACTAGCAATGGGTACGCAGTATTTT.